This T cell receptor (beta chain) came from a study of shared clonotypes between healthy human individuals. Study-wide results and limits: Clonotype sharing among the donors was expected to vary with sequencing depth. Non-shared clonotypes were found to have lower generation probabilities than the clonotypes that were shared by all four of the sorted-subset donors. Generally, naive subsets (rather than memory subsets) showed larger estimated richness. Rarefaction revealed incomplete sorted-subset sequencing despite large depth.

The method was immunoSEQ multiplex PCR; TCRdb's version includes in-frame clones alone and lacks a portion of them. The sample lists about 2.3 million clones, less than 95% occurring once. V lost 10 bases and J lost 6, with 18 bases in between. The CDR3 consists of 13 residues. In germline, CDR1 is MDHEN, CDR2 SYDVKM. This clone was counted only a few times. Its antigen is as yet unknown. V is TRBV28 and J is TRBJ1-1; D gene ambiguous. Sequencing was done on a sample of naive CD4+ T cells from PBMCs. Subset reported: CD45RA+ positively selected. The sequence came from a man younger than 30 in good health. Some clones in this sample may be carry-over from other donors' samples. The CDR3 here is CATTGVVFAEAFF. DNA for the CDR3: TGTGCCACAACCGGGGTCGTATTCGCTGAAGCTTTCTTT.